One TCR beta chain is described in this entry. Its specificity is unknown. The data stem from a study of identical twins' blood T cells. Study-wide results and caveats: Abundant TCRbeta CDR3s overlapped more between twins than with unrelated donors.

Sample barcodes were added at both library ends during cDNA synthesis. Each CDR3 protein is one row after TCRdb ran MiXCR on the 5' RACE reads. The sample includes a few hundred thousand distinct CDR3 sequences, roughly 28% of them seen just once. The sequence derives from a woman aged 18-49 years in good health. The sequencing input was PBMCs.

Here the CDR3 DNA reads TGCAGTGCCACTTCTAGCGGAGTAACCGGGGAGCTGTTTTTT. This codes for CSATSSGVTGELFF. This chain uses TRBV20-1 with TRBJ2-2; the match to TRBD2 covers 7 bases. The V segment lost 6 bases and the J segment 5 bases; nucleotides outside the gene matches: 9. Germline-derived CDR1 and CDR2 are DFQATT and SNEGSKA (reference sequence). This CDR3 is 14 amino acids long.